The rows below give T cell receptor beta chains drawn from one sample of a study of CD8+ T cells in alopecia areata. Some clones are missing from TCRdb's copy, which holds only in-frame ones; the method was immunoSEQ multiplex PCR. The sample records approximately 200,000 clones, 60% to 70% being singletons. The starting material was CD4+ T cells sorted from blood, obtained at week 4, from a patient treated with tofacitinib. These receptors were collected from a human donor with alopecia areata. CDR3s include the opening cysteine and the closing phenylalanine or tryptophan. A D gene is named only where the DNA matches it firmly. For some rows the clone size is stated as once, few or many, or as a class when expanded; others skip it.

CDR3 DNA	CDR3 protein	V gene	J gene	D gene	clone size
TGTGCCAGCAGCCAAGAAGAGACATCCAGCTACGAGCAGTACTTC	CASSQEETSSYEQYF	TRBV4-2	TRBJ2-7	NA	NA
TGCAGTGGTGGACTAGCGGGGGTTCAGAGAGATACGCAGTATTTT	CSGGLAGVQRDTQYF	TRBV29-1	TRBJ2-3	TRBD2	few
TGTGCCAGCAGTTCAGGGCGGGAGACCCAGTACTTC	CASSSGRETQYF	TRBV27	TRBJ2-5	NA	NA
TGTGCCTGGAGTCTTCCGTACTACGAGCAGTACTTC	CAWSLPYYEQYF	TRBV30	TRBJ2-7	NA	NA
TGTGCCACCAGCAGAGACCTAACCTATGGCTACACCTTC	CATSRDLTYGYTF	TRBV15	TRBJ1-2	NA	NA
TGTGCCATCAGAACGGATCTCTATACGCAGTATTTT	CAIRTDLYTQYF	TRBV10-3	TRBJ2-3	NA	NA
TGTGCCTGGAGTGTTGACCTCCCTTCGGGAACCGGGGAGCTGTTTTTT	CAWSVDLPSGTGELFF	TRBV30	TRBJ2-2	NA	NA
TGCAGCGTTGAAGATGGAGGGTTGTCCTACAATGAGCAGTTCTTC	CSVEDGGLSYNEQFF	TRBV29-1	TRBJ2-1	NA	few
TGCGCCAGCAGCTTGGCCCCCCGCTCTGGGGCCAACGTCCTGACTTTC	CASSLAPRSGANVLTF	TRBV5-1	TRBJ2-6	NA	few
TGCGCCAGCAGCCCGGGACAGGGGTTTGGCTACACCTTC	CASSPGQGFGYTF	TRBV5-1	TRBJ1-2	TRBD1	NA
TGTGCCAGCAGTTACAGGGGACAGGGAAATGATGGCTACACCTTC	CASSYRGQGNDGYTF	TRBV6-6	TRBJ1-2	TRBD1	NA
TGTGCCAGCTCACAGACCTCTGGACAGTTCTCTGGGGCCAACGTCCTGACTTTC	CASSQTSGQFSGANVLTF	TRBV18	TRBJ2-6	NA	NA
TGTGCCAGCAGCCAGACAGGTAGCAGTCAGCCCCAGCATTTT	CASSQTGSSQPQHF	TRBV7-2	TRBJ1-5	NA	NA
TGCGCCAGCAGCCGAACTAGCGGGGCCTACAATGAGCAGTTCTTC	CASSRTSGAYNEQFF	TRBV5-1	TRBJ2-1	TRBD2	NA
TGTGCCAGCAGTGGACTAGCGGGATACAATGAGCAGTTCTTC	CASSGLAGYNEQFF	TRBV2	TRBJ2-1	TRBD2	NA
TGTGCCAGCAGTGGGACCTCGACGGAGACCCAGTACTTC	CASSGTSTETQYF	TRBV2	TRBJ2-5	NA	NA
TGTGCCAGCAGTTACATAGGTCTAGCGGGAGAGAACGAGCAGTACTTC	CASSYIGLAGENEQYF	TRBV6-5	TRBJ2-7	TRBD2	few
TGTGCCTGGAGCACCGACCGGACTAGCGGGAGTTACAATGAGCAGTTCTTC	CAWSTDRTSGSYNEQFF	TRBV30	TRBJ2-1	TRBD2	few
TGTGCCTGGAGTGTACGGACGGATGGTGAAGCTTTCTTT	CAWSVRTDGEAFF	TRBV30	TRBJ1-1	NA	NA
TGTGTTGCGGGACGGATAGCACCGAACACTGAAGCTTTCTTT	CVAGRIAPNTEAFF	TRBV6-5	TRBJ1-1	NA	few
TGTGCCAGCAGTTACCCCGGTCAAGGGGACGAGCAGTACTTC	CASSYPGQGDEQYF	TRBV6-5	TRBJ2-7	NA	once
TGTGCCAGCAGCGTAGTTACGCCGGGTGAGCAGTTCTTC	CASSVVTPGEQFF	TRBV9	TRBJ2-1	NA	NA
TGTGCCTGGAGGACAGGGTCTGGTCCTAACTATGGCTACACCTTC	CAWRTGSGPNYGYTF	TRBV30	TRBJ1-2	TRBD1	NA
TGCAGCGTTGAGACAGGGCGGACTGAAGCTTTCTTT	CSVETGRTEAFF	TRBV29-1	TRBJ1-1	TRBD1	NA
TGTGCCTGGACCACGGGTAGGATTGGGGTGGGAAGCAATCAGCCCCAGCATTTT	CAWTTGRIGVGSNQPQHF	TRBV30	TRBJ1-5	NA	NA
TGCAGCGTTGGCGATGGGTTAAGGGAGACCCAGTACTTC	CSVGDGLRETQYF	TRBV29-1	TRBJ2-5	NA	NA
TGTGCCAGCAGCTTACTCCTCGGAGGGCAGGGGTTCTACAATGAGCAGTTCTTC	CASSLLLGGQGFYNEQFF	TRBV11-2	TRBJ2-1	NA	NA
TGTGCCAGCAGCTCCCGTTGGGATCAGCCCCAGCATTTT	CASSSRWDQPQHF	TRBV7-2	TRBJ1-5	NA	NA
TGCAGCCTAGTGACAGATACCTACGAGCAGTACTTC	CSLVTDTYEQYF	TRBV29-1	TRBJ2-7	NA	NA